One and the same sample provided the 25 T cell receptor beta chains below, sequenced in a study of human T cells and chemical hapten exposure. As to time point: patch test 1, 2 weeks after DPC sensitization. As for treatment: therapeutic diphenylcyclopropenone sensitization with weekly scalp DPC. TCRdb redid the calling of the RACE reads with MiXCR, one entry per CDR3 protein. The table lists 350,000 or so distinct CDR3 sequences, around 7% of them singletons. Sequencing was performed on whole blood, taken in connection with sensitization to the hapten diphenylcyclopropenone (DPC). The receptor set was obtained from a woman between 18 and 29 years old with alopecia areata. Some clones in this sample may be carry-over from other donors' samples.

The genes are TRBV15 and TRBJ1-4; a possible D gene is TRBD1 (5 bases). The CDR3 totals 17 residues. Germline CDR1 LNHNV, CDR2 YYDKDF (reference sequence). The V gene lost 1 base and the J gene lost 7 bases, with 19 bases spanning the gap. The CDR3 coding sequence is TGTGCCACCAGCAGAGCGGGGAGGGGTGCGAGGAGTGAAAAACTGTTTTTT. Translated: CATSRAGRGARSEKLFF. Full variable domain (outside the CDR3, taken from reference TRBV15 and TRBJ1-4): DAMVIQNPRYQVTQFGKPVTLSCSQTLNHNVMYWYQQKSSQAPKLLFHYYDKDFNNEADTPDNFQSRRPNTSFCFLDIRSPGLGDTAMYLCATSRAGRGARSEKLFFGSGTQLSVL.

This chain joins TRBV12-3 or TRBV12-4 and TRBJ1-6; tentative D call: TRBD1 (6 bases). The CDR3 has 14 residues. V dropped 5 bases and J dropped 8 bases, with 13 bases sitting between them. CDR3 nucleotides: TGTGCCAGCAGTCCGACGAGGGGGGATTCACCCCTCCACTTT. Amino acid sequence: CASSPTRGDSPLHF.

The gene calls are TRBV20-1 and TRBJ2-3, with 8 nucleotides matching TRBD1. Trimming removed 3 bases from V and 1 base from J; junction bases left unmatched: 3. The CDR3 runs 14 residues. Per the germline V gene, CDR1 is DFQATT and CDR2 is SNEGSKA (reference sequence). The CDR3 DNA sequence: TGCAGTGCTAGTCAGGGGGCCGGCACAGATACGCAGTATTTT. The encoded protein is CSASQGAGTDTQYF.

This clonotype occurred a few times. The chain employs TRBV5-1 and TRBJ1-1, with 9 bases aligning to TRBD1. After removal of 0 bases from V and 4 bases from J, the junction contained 4 bases not matched to a gene. Germline V gene sequence: CDR1 SGHRS, CDR2 YFSETQ. The CDR3 is 15 amino acids. The CDR3: CASSLEGQGRTEAFF. For the CDR3, the DNA is TGCGCCAGCAGCTTGGAGGGACAGGGACGCACTGAAGCTTTCTTT.

This clonotype was picked up a small number of times. Here the CDR3 reads CASSRGYSGNTIYF. The DNA for the CDR3 is TGTGCCAGTTCGAGGGGGTACTCTGGAAACACCATATATTTT. The chain recombines TRBV7-6 with TRBJ1-3; D possibly corresponds to TRBD1 (6 bases). V lost 9 bases to trimming and J lost 0 bases, with 12 bases between them. There are 14 residues in the CDR3. Germline CDR1 and CDR2: SGHVS and FNYEAQ. The variable domain in full, completed from reference TRBV7-6 and TRBJ1-3, reads GAGVSQSPRYKVTKRGQDVALRCDPISGHVSLYWYRQALGQGPEFLTYFNYEAQQDKSGLPNDRFSAERPEGSISTLTIQRTEQRDSAMYRCASSRGYSGNTIYFGEGSWLTVV.

This clonotype was seen many times. The chain joins TRBV5-1 to TRBJ2-1, with a weak D call TRBD2 (5 bases). The CDR3 totals 13 residues. V dropped 1 base and J dropped 6 bases, with 8 bases sitting between them. Germline CDR1 and CDR2: SGHRS and YFSETQ. In DNA form, the CDR3 reads TGCGCCAGCAGCTTGCCTGGGAGCAATGAGCAGTTCTTC. Its protein is CASSLPGSNEQFF.

The rearrangement links TRBV9 to TRBJ1-6; no reliable D call. The CDR3 is 14 residues long. V was pared by 2 bases and J by 9 bases, with 12 bases between. CDR1 and CDR2 (germline): SGDLS, YYNGEE. CDR3 region: CASSVSQDRSPLHF. CDR3 sequence (DNA): TGTGCCAGCAGCGTCTCTCAGGATCGTTCACCCCTCCACTTT.

The chain couples TRBV28 to TRBJ2-2; TRBD2 might be the D (7 bases). Trimming cost V 5 bases and J 7 bases, with 29 bases left between them. CDR3 size: 19 residues. CDR1 MDHEN and CDR2 SYDVKM come from the germline V gene. The CDR3 sequence is CASSGDPATTGGAFGELFF. CDR3 nucleotides: TGTGCCAGCAGTGGCGACCCCGCCACCACTGGGGGGGCCTTCGGGGAGCTGTTTTTT.

The chain employs TRBV4-3 and TRBJ1-5; the D is unclear. This CDR3 region has 17 residues. Trimming stripped 0 bases from V and 2 bases from J, with 14 bases between. The germline CDR1 and CDR2 sequences are LGHNA and YSLEER. The CDR3 coding sequence is TGCGCCAGCAGCCAAGATAAAGGAAACGCGGGCAATCAGCCCCAGCATTTT. Amino acids: CASSQDKGNAGNQPQHF.

J is TRBJ2-7 and V is TRBV6-5; D is possibly TRBD1 or TRBD2 (6 bases each). Germline V CDR1 and CDR2: MNHEY, SVGAGI. This CDR3 is 15 amino acids long. The V and J ends lost 0 bases and 4 bases respectively, with 13 bases between them. In DNA form, the CDR3 reads TGTGCCAGCAGTTACTCCCGGGGGCGAGGATACGAGCAGTACTTC. Protein sequence: CASSYSRGRGYEQYF.

In its sample, this clonotype was seen a few times. The J gene is TRBJ2-4, the V gene TRBV6-6; 7 bases align to TRBD2. The germline V gene encodes CDR1 MNHNY and CDR2 SVGAGI (reference sequence). V was pared by 7 bases and J by 5 bases, with 14 bases of the junction left unmatched. This CDR3 region has 16 residues. CDR3 amino acids: CASTGPRGGRENIQYF. CDR3 sequence (DNA): TGTGCCAGCACCGGGCCCCGCGGGGGTCGGGAAAACATTCAGTACTTC.

With respect to this clonotype: An end of the junction does not agree with germline; a read error may underlie this. The J gene is TRBJ1-2, the V gene TRBV20-1; D is unresolved. The CDR3 extends over 14 amino acids. From germline, CDR1 is DFQATT and CDR2 SNEGSKA (reference sequence). The CDR3 spells CSAGEFGGSRGYTF. The CDR3 nucleotides are TGCAGTGCTGGAGAGTTCGGTGGTTCACGGGGCTACACCTTC.

V usage is TRBV18 and J usage is TRBJ2-5, with D possibly being TRBD2 (6 bases). The CDR3 length is 14 residues. CDR1 is KGHSH, CDR2 LQKENI, per germline. The V and J ends lost 4 bases and 2 bases respectively, with 11 bases between them. The DNA of the CDR3 is TGTGCCAGCTCACGGGTGCGGGGACAAGAGACCCAGTACTTC. This encodes CASSRVRGQETQYF. Combining the CDR3 with reference TRBV18 and TRBJ2-5 gives the whole variable domain NAGVMQNPRHLVRRRGQEARLRCSPMKGHSHVYWYRQLPEEGLKFMVYLQKENIIDESGMPKERFSAEFPKEGPSILRIQQVVRGDSAAYFCASSRVRGQETQYFGPGTRLLVL.

This clonotype occurred a few times. The CDR3 reads CASTPTGRNTEAFF. The CDR3 DNA follows: TGTGCCAGCACCCCGACAGGGAGGAACACTGAAGCTTTCTTT. This chain joins TRBV12-3 or TRBV12-4 and TRBJ1-1; 7 bases are a match to TRBD1. The CDR3 length is 14 residues. V lost 7 bases and J lost 1; bases outside the gene matches: 6.

The V call is TRBV7-2, the J call TRBJ2-6, with D unclear. Germline V gives CDR1 SGHTA, CDR2 FQGNSA. The germline V and J ends were trimmed by 9 bases and 2 bases, with 17 bases remaining between them. The CDR3 is made up of 16 amino acids. The CDR3 is CASIGPLVAGANVLTF. The CDR3 DNA reads as TGTGCCAGTATAGGGCCCTTAGTCGCTGGGGCCAACGTCCTGACTTTC.

This clonotype was recorded a few times. The CDR3 is CASRNSNEQFF. CDR3 in DNA: TGTGCCAGCCGTAATTCCAATGAGCAGTTCTTC. The V call is TRBV21-1, the J call TRBJ2-1. TRBV21-1 is an annotated pseudogene. The CDR3 contains 11 residues.

The CDR3, as DNA: TGTGCCAGCAGCTCGGACAGATTAGATCAGCCCCAGCATTTT. Its protein product is CASSSDRLDQPQHF. V gene TRBV12-3 or TRBV12-4 combines with J gene TRBJ1-5; a possible D gene is TRBD1 (6 bases). This CDR3 is built from 14 residues. Trimming cost V 6 bases and J 5 bases, with 14 bases left between them.

The V gene is TRBV7-2, the J gene TRBJ2-1; a weak D match, TRBD2 (5 bases). Germline V gene data show CDR1 as SGHTA and CDR2 as FQGNSA. This CDR3 is 14 amino acids long. V lost 3 bases to trimming and J lost 4 bases, with 10 bases between them. CDR3 sequence reads: CASSLEDLYNEQFF. CDR3 bases: TGTGCCAGCAGCTTGGAGGACCTATACAATGAGCAGTTCTTC. Drawing the rest from reference TRBV7-2 and TRBJ2-1, the complete variable domain is GAGVSQSPSNKVTEKGKDVELRCDPISGHTALYWYRQSLGQGLEFLIYFQGNSAPDKSGLPSDRFSAERTGGSVSTLTIQRTQQEDSAVYLCASSLEDLYNEQFFGPGTRLTVL.

CDR3 in DNA: TGTGCCAGCAGTTCCCTCAGGGGTGGGCAGACCCAGTACTTC. Its translation: CASSSLRGGQTQYF. The chain employs TRBV6-5 and TRBJ2-5; D may be TRBD1 (6 bases). Germline lookup yields CDR1 MNHEY and CDR2 SVGAGI. The ends were cut back, 4 bases at V and 6 bases at J, with 15 bases in the middle. CDR3 length: 14 residues.

This clonotype was recorded many times. This sequence joins TRBV3-1 and TRBJ1-1; D gene unclear. Germline CDR1 LGHDT, CDR2 YNNKEL (reference sequence). Trimming took off 4 bases at V and 2 bases at J, with 11 bases between the two ends. CDR3 size: 14 residues. CDR3 loop: CASSLTGFNTEAFF. The CDR3 DNA follows: TGTGCCAGCAGCCTAACGGGCTTTAACACTGAAGCTTTCTTT.

This sequence joins TRBV6-6 and TRBJ2-6; D assignment may be TRBD1 or TRBD2 (6 bases each). Trimming pared 4 bases from V and 0 bases from J, leaving 16 bases between. The CDR3 contains 18 residues. Per the germline V gene, CDR1 is MNHNY and CDR2 is SVGAGI (reference sequence). CDR3 sequence reads: CASSSRTGALSGANVLTF. The CDR3 DNA follows: TGTGCCAGCAGTTCCCGGACGGGGGCCCTCTCTGGGGCCAACGTCCTGACTTTC.

This clonotype was counted many times. The gene calls are TRBV3-1 and TRBJ2-5; TRBD2 matches 7 bases. This CDR3 is built from 16 residues. V shed 3 bases and J 3 bases; nucleotides not matched to a gene: 10. Per the germline V gene, CDR1 is LGHDT and CDR2 is YNNKEL (reference sequence). The CDR3 protein is CASSQTLRLAEETQYF. CDR3 nucleotide sequence: TGTGCCAGCAGCCAGACTCTACGACTAGCCGAAGAGACCCAGTACTTC.

This clonotype was detected only a few times. V and J are TRBV20-1 and TRBJ1-5; D ambiguous. Trimming shortened V by 3 bases and J by 3 bases, and 9 bases separated the two germline ends. Germline assignment: CDR1 DFQATT and CDR2 SNEGSKA (reference sequence). The CDR3 covers 13 residues. CDR3 nucleotides: TGCAGTGCTAGTCGCGGAGTCAATCAGCCCCAGCATTTT. Encoded protein: CSASRGVNQPQHF.

This clonotype was seen more than once but under ten times. This sequence joins TRBV2 and TRBJ2-2; 8 bases fit TRBD2. The CDR3 loop spans 17 amino acids. V lost 6 bases, J lost 5 bases, and 14 bases stayed unmatched. Per the germline V gene, CDR1 is SNHLY and CDR2 is FYNNEI. CDR3 DNA sequence: TGTGCCAGCAGAGTTTCACAGGACGCGGGGGGTACCGGGGAGCTGTTTTTT. Its translation is CASRVSQDAGGTGELFF. Looking up the rest from reference TRBV2 and TRBJ2-2 gives the full variable domain: EPEVTQTPSHQVTQMGQEVILRCVPISNHLYFYWYRQILGQKVEFLVSFYNNEISEKSEIFDDQFSVERPDGSNFTLKIRSTKLEDSAMYFCASRVSQDAGGTGELFFGEGSRLTVL.

V gene TRBV4-3 combines with J gene TRBJ2-3, with D perhaps matching TRBD1 or TRBD2 (6 bases each). Germline V gives CDR1 LGHNA, CDR2 YSLEER. V shed 4 bases and J shed 2 bases, with 16 bases lying between them. The CDR3 consists of 16 residues. The CDR3 region has the DNA TGCGCCAGCAGCCGGTCGGGTCGGGGGCCCACAGATACGCAGTATTTT. It translates to CASSRSGRGPTDTQYF.